These 14 T cell receptor beta chains were all obtained from the same sample, sequenced in a study of cytomegalovirus exposure and HLA in healthy donors. A multiplex PCR was run with 60 Vbeta primers and 13 Jbeta primers. Clones were read by immunoSEQ multiplex PCR, and TCRdb kept only the in-frame ones, dropping some. The sample lists around 190,000 clones; roughly three quarters were seen once. The sample consisted of PBMCs. These receptors all come from a woman aged 45 to 65 in good health and CMV-seronegative.

CDR3 residues: CASSKDGGRRGAYEQYF. CDR3 coding DNA: TGTGCCAGCAGCAAGGACGGCGGGAGGCGGGGGGCCTACGAGCAGTACTTC. J is TRBJ2-7 and V is TRBV5-5; 8 bases map to TRBD2. This CDR3 has 17 residues. V lost 4 bases to trimming and J lost 2 bases; unmatched junction nucleotides: 14. Germline CDR1 SGHKS, CDR2 YYEKEE (reference sequence).

This clone was detected only once. The rearrangement joins TRBV6-6 to TRBJ2-7; D is unresolved. This CDR3 spans 13 amino acids. The V end was cut by 0 bases, the J end by 2 bases, with 5 bases between. The germline CDR1 and CDR2 sequences are MNHNY and SVGAGI (reference sequence). CDR3 amino acids: CASSYSSTYEQYF. As DNA, the CDR3 is TGTGCCAGCAGTTACTCCTCTACCTACGAGCAGTACTTC.

This chain links TRBV6-1 with TRBJ1-1; D remains unclear. This CDR3 has 11 amino acids. Germline V gene data show CDR1 as MNHNS and CDR2 as SASEGT. Trimming shortened V by 8 bases and J by 0 bases, and 4 bases separated the two germline ends. The CDR3 sequence is CASQVNTEAFF. CDR3 nucleotides: TGTGCCAGCCAGGTGAACACTGAAGCTTTCTTT.

V and J are TRBV6-6 and TRBJ1-5, with 8 bases lining up with TRBD1. In germline, CDR1 is MNHNY, CDR2 SVGAGI (reference sequence). The ends lost 6 bases at V and 6 bases at J; junction bases unmatched: 10. This CDR3 region has 15 residues. The CDR3 sequence: CASSPMDRVFQPQHF. As DNA, the CDR3 is TGTGCCAGCAGCCCTATGGACAGGGTCTTTCAGCCCCAGCATTTT.

This clone has only one observation. This sequence joins TRBV4-3 and TRBJ2-1, with D perhaps TRBD1 (5 bases). V was cut by 0 bases and J by 6 bases, with 18 bases left in between. CDR1 is LGHNA and CDR2 is YSLEER in the germline V gene. This CDR3 spans 17 amino acids. CDR3 nucleotides: TGCGCCAGCAGCCAAGAGGGGCAAGGGGTTGGACCCAATGAGCAGTTCTTC. Translated, it gives CASSQEGQGVGPNEQFF.

The rearrangement joins TRBV6-5 to TRBJ1-2, with D unresolved. Germline V lookup: CDR1 MNHEY, CDR2 SVGAGI. This CDR3 is built from 15 residues. Trimming took 0 bases from V and 2 from J, leaving 10 bases between them. The CDR3 here is CASSYSGTSNYGYTF. CDR3 DNA sequence: TGTGCCAGCAGTTACTCGGGCACCTCCAACTATGGCTACACCTTC.

This clone was observed a few times. V usage is TRBV29-1 and J usage is TRBJ1-1; D call uncertain. Germline loops: CDR1 SQVTM, CDR2 ANQGSEA. The CDR3 is made up of 13 amino acids. The ends were cut back, 8 bases at V and 0 bases at J, with 13 bases in the middle. In DNA form, the CDR3 reads TGCAGCACCACTGTGGTATTGAACACTGAAGCTTTCTTT. Its protein is CSTTVVLNTEAFF.

V usage is TRBV15 and J usage is TRBJ2-5; possible D gene TRBD1, 6 bases. This CDR3 is built from 14 residues. Trimming stripped 5 bases from V and 1 base from J, with 11 bases between. Germline V gives CDR1 LNHNV, CDR2 YYDKDF (reference sequence). This CDR3 is CATSGGQPQETQYF. CDR3 nucleotides: TGTGCCACCAGCGGAGGACAGCCCCAAGAGACCCAGTACTTC.

J is TRBJ2-3 and V is TRBV2; 10 positions agree with TRBD1. Germline V gene data show CDR1 as SNHLY and CDR2 as FYNNEI. This CDR3 has 16 amino acids. V dropped 6 bases and J dropped 6; count of bases not matched to a gene: 12. The CDR3 bases are TGTGCCAGCAGGCGGGACAGGGGTACCATCGGGGATACGCAGTATTTT. The encoded protein is CASRRDRGTIGDTQYF.

V is TRBV5-1 and J is TRBJ2-7; D gene uncertain. Germline V gives CDR1 SGHRS, CDR2 YFSETQ. The length of the CDR3 is 14 residues. V dropped 2 bases and J dropped 4 bases, with 13 bases sitting between them. Here the CDR3 reads CASSFGSSQYEQYF. CDR3 nucleotide sequence: TGCGCCAGCAGCTTCGGGTCCTCCCAGTACGAGCAGTACTTC.

The J gene is TRBJ2-7, the V gene TRBV25-1, with 7 positions matching TRBD1. CDR3 length equals 16 residues. Germline V gives CDR1 MGHDK, CDR2 SYGVNS. V shed 4 bases and J 3 bases; nucleotides not matched to a gene: 12. CDR3 nucleotide sequence: TGTGCCAGCAGTGCCCTAAAGGGGGCGGTTTACTACGAGCAGTACTTC. This codes for CASSALKGAVYYEQYF.

The chain recombines TRBV29-1 with TRBJ2-6; D is uncertain. Germline values: CDR1 SQVTM, CDR2 ANQGSEA. The CDR3 is 13 residues long. The V end lost 5 bases, the J end lost 0 bases, and 5 bases lay between the germline ends. The CDR3 region has the DNA TGCAGCGTTCAGTTCTCTGGGGCCAACGTCCTGACTTTC. This codes for CSVQFSGANVLTF.

This rearrangement joins TRBV7-2 to TRBJ1-1; D possibly corresponds to TRBD1 (5 bases). Trimming stripped 2 bases from V and 10 bases from J, with 11 bases between. Per the germline V gene, CDR1 is SGHTA and CDR2 is FQGNSA. The CDR3 covers 12 residues. The CDR3 loop is CASSLRQGGAFF. The CDR3 DNA reads TGTGCCAGCAGCTTACGCCAGGGCGGAGCTTTCTTT.

This clone was found once. This chain links TRBV6-6 with TRBJ2-7, with a possible D match to TRBD2 (5 bases). The V and J ends lost 4 bases and 0 bases respectively, with 13 bases between them. The CDR3 sequence is 15 residues long. Germline CDR1 and CDR2: MNHNY and SVGAGI (reference sequence). CDR3 protein: CASSLGSGGSYEQYF. The DNA of the CDR3 is TGTGCCAGCAGTTTGGGGAGCGGAGGCTCCTACGAGCAGTACTTC.